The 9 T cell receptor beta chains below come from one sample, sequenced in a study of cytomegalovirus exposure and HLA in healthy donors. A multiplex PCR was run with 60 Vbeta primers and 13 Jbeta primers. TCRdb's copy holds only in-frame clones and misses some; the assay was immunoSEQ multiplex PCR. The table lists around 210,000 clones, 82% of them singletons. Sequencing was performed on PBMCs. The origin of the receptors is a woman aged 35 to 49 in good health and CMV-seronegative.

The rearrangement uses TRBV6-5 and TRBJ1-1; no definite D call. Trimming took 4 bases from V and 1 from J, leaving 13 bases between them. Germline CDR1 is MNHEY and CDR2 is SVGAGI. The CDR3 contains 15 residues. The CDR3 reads CASSFSRRGNTEAFF. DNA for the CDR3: TGTGCCAGCAGTTTCTCCAGGCGGGGGAACACTGAAGCTTTCTTT.

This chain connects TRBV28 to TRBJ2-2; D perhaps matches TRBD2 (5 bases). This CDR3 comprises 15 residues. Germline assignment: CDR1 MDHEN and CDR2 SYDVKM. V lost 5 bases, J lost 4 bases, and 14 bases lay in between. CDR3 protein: CASSEGGVGTGELFF. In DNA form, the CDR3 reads TGTGCCAGCAGTGAAGGAGGAGTAGGCACCGGGGAGCTGTTTTTT. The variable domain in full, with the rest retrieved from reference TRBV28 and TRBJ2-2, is DVKVTQSSRYLVKRTGEKVFLECVQDMDHENMFWYRQDPGLGLRLIYFSYDVKMKEKGDIPEGYSVSREKKERFSLILESASTNQTSMYLCASSEGGVGTGELFFGEGSRLTVL.

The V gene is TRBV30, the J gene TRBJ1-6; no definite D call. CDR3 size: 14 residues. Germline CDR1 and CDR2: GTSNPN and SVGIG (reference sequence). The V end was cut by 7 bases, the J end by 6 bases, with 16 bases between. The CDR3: CALATVFSNSPLHF. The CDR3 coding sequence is TGTGCCTTGGCAACAGTTTTTTCTAATTCACCCCTCCACTTT. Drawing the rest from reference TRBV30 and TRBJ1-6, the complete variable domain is SQTIHQWPATLVQPVGSPLSLECTVEGTSNPNLYWYRQAAGRGLQLLFYSVGIGQISSEVPQNLSASRPQDRQFILSSKKLLLSDSGFYLCALATVFSNSPLHFGNGTRLTVT.

The CDR3 nucleotides read TGCGCCAGCAGCTTCCAGGGGGTACCCGAGCAGTACTTC. Residues: CASSFQGVPEQYF. V is TRBV5-1 and J is TRBJ2-7, with 7 bases identical to TRBD1. The CDR3 length is 13 residues. Trimming removed 2 bases from V and 6 bases from J; junction bases left unmatched: 5. From germline, CDR1 is SGHRS and CDR2 YFSETQ.

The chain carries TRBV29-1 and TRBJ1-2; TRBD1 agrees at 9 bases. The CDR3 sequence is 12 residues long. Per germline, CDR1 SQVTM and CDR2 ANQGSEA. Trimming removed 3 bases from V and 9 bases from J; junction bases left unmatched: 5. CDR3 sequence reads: CSVETGQGRYTF. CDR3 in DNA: TGCAGCGTTGAGACGGGACAGGGCCGCTACACCTTC.

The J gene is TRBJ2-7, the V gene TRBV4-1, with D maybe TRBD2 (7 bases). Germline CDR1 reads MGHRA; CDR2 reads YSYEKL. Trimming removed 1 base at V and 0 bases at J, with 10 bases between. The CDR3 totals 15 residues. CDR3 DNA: TGCGCCAGCAGCCAAGTGGGGGGGGCCTCCTACGAGCAGTACTTC. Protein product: CASSQVGGASYEQYF.

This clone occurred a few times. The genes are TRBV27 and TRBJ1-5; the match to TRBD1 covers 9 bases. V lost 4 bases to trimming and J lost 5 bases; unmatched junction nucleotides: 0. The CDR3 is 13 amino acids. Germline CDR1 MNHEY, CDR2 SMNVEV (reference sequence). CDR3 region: CASSWTGDQPQHF. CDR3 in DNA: TGTGCCAGCAGTTGGACAGGGGATCAGCCCCAGCATTTT.

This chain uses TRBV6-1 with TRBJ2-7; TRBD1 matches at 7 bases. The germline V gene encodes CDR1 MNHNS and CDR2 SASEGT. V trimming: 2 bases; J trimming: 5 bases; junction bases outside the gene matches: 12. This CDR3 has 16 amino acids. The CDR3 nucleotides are TGTGCCAGCAGTGAATTACCCGGGACAGTCTTTAACGAGCAGTACTTC. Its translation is CASSELPGTVFNEQYF.

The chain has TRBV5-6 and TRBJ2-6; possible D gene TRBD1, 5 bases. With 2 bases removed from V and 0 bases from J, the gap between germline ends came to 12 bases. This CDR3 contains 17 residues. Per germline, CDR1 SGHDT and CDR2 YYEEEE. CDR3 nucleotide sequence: TGTGCCAGCAGCTTTTGGGGCGGAAGCTCTGGGGCCAACGTCCTGACTTTC. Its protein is CASSFWGGSSGANVLTF.